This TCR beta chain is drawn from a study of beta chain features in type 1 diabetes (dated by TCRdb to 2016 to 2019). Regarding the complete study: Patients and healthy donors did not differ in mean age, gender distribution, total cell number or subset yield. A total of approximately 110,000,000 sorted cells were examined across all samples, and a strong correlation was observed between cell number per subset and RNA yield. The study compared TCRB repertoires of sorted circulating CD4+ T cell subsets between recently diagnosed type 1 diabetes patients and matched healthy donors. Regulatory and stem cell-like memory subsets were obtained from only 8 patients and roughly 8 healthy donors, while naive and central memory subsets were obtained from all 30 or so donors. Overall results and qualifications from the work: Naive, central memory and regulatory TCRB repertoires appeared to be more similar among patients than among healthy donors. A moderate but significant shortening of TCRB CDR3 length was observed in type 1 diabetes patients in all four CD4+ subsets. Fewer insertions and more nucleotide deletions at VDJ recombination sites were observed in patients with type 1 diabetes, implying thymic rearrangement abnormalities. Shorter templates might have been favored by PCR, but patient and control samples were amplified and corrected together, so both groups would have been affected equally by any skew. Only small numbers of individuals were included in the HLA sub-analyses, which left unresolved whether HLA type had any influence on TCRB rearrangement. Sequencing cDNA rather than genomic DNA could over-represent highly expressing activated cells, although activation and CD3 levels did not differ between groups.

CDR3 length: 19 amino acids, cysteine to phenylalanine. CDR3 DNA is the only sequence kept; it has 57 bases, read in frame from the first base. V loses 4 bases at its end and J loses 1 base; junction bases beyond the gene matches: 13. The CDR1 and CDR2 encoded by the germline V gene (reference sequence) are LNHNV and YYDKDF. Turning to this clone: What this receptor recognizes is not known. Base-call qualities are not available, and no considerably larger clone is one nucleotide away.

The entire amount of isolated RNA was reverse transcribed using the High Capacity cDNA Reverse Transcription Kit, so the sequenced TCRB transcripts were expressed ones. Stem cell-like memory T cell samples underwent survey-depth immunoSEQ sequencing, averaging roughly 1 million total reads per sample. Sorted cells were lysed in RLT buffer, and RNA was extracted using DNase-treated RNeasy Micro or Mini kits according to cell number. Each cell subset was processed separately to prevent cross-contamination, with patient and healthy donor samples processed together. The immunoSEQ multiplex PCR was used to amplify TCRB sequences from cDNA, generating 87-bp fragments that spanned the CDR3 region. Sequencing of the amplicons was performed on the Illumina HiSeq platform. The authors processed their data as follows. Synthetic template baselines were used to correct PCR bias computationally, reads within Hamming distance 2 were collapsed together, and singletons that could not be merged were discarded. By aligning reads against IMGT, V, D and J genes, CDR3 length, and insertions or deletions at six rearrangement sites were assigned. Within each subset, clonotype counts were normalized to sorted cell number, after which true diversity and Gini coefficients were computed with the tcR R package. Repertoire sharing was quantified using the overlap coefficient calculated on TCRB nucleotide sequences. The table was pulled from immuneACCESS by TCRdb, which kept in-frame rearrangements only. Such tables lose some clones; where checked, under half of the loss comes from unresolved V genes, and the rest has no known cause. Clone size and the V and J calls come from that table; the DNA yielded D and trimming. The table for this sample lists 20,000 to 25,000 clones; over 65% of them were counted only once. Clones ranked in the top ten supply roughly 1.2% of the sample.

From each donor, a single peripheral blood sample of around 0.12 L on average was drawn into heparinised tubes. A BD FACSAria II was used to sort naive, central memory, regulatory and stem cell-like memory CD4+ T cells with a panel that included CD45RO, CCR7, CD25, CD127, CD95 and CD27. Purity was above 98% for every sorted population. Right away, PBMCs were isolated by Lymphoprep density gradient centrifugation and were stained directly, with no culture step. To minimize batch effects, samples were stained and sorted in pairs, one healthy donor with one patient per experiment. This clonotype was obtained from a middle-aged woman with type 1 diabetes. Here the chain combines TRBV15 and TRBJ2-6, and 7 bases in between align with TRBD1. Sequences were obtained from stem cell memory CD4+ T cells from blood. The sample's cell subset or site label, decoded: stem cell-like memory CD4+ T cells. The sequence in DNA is TGTGCCACCAGCAAGCCGGAGACAGGGAGATCGTCTGGGGCCAACGTCCTGACTTTC. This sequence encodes CATSKPETGRSSGANVLTF.